The clone carrying this T cell receptor beta chain appeared a few times. These data come from a study of human T cells and chemical hapten exposure. The time point here: healthy volunteer bleed at 2 weeks. It was from unfractionated whole blood that total RNA was extracted. TCRdb reprocessed the RACE reads via MiXCR and lists one record per CDR3 protein. The top ten hold approximately 6.3% of the sample, which has 49,000 or so distinct CDR3 sequences, about 4.5% seen once. The V and J ends lost 5 bases and 0 bases, in that order; junction bases with no gene match: 3. CDR3 length equals 16 residues. The J gene is TRBJ2-3, the V gene TRBV12-3 or TRBV12-4; 12 positions match TRBD2. Sequencing was performed on whole blood. The source of this sequence is a human donor in good health. Some clones in this sample may be carry-over from other donors' samples. Here the CDR3 DNA reads TGTGCCAGCAGTCCAACTAGCGGGGGGAGCACAGATACGCAGTATTTT. It encodes CASSPTSGGSTDTQYF.